This T cell receptor (beta chain) is from a study of shared clonotypes between healthy human individuals. Overall study findings and caveats: The authors expected sequencing depth to affect clonotype sharing among donors.

As for this clone: As yet, its antigen is unknown.

Unsorted samples, those not sorted, used 70 million to 95 million PBMCs for genomic DNA. The authors ran the assay at deep level. 250 to 350 ng DNA, roughly 30,000 T cell genomes, went into unsorted PBMC replicate PCRs. Data came from immunoSEQ multiplex PCR; TCRdb stores just in-frame clones and leaves some out. The sample lists about 490,000 clones; 79% were seen once. Germline V gene data show CDR1 as KGHSH and CDR2 as LQKENI. V shed 3 bases and J shed 4 bases, with 12 bases lying between them. The CDR3 is 15 residues long. The sequencing input was PBMCs. This chain links TRBV18 with TRBJ1-4; maybe TRBD1 (6 bases). The TCR originated in a woman between 40 and 55 years old in good health. Some clones in this sample may be carry-over from other donors' samples. The CDR3 spells CASSPSGGGNEKLFF. CDR3 DNA sequence: TGTGCCAGCTCACCTTCAGGAGGGGGTAATGAAAAACTGTTTTTT.